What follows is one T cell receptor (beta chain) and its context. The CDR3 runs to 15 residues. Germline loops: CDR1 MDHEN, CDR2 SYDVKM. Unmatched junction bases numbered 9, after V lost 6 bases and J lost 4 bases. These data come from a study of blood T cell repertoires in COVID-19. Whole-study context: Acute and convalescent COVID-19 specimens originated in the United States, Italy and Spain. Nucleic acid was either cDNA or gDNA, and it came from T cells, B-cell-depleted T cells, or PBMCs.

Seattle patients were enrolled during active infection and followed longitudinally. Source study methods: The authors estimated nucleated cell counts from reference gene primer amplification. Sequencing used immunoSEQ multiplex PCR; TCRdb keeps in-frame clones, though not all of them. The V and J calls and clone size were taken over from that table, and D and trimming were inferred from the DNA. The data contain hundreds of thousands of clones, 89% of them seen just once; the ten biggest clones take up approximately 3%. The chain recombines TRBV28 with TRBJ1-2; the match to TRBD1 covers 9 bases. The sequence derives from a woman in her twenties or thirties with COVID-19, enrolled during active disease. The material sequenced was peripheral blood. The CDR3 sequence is CASRPRDRDGYGYTF. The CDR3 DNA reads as TGTGCCAGCAGACCCCGGGACAGGGACGGCTATGGCTACACCTTC.